This T cell receptor (beta chain) was recorded in a study of neurological immune-mediated disorders. Broader study findings: Multiple sclerosis was found to have the least TCR clonal expansion, below healthy controls, and HTLV-1-associated myelopathy the most.

This clonotype was counted at least ten times. The antigen is undetermined. In germline, CDR1 is SGHRS, CDR2 YFSETQ. Trimming pared 4 bases from V and 6 bases from J, leaving 13 bases between. This CDR3 comprises 14 residues. The cDNA came from 5'RACE, which used 10-nucleotide random UMIs. TCRdb reprocessed the 5' RACE reads via MiXCR and lists one record per CDR3 protein. Among some 60,000 distinct CDR3 sequences listed, around 10% were seen once. Time point in this sample: longitudinal time-point 1 (baseline). The sequence came from a male donor with HTLV-1-associated myelopathy (HAM/TSP). The chain recombines TRBV5-1 with TRBJ2-2; D remains unclear. The source material was PBMCs. The CDR3 protein is CASSPQVSAGELFF. For the CDR3, the DNA is TGCGCCAGCAGCCCCCAGGTATCGGCCGGGGAGCTGTTTTTT.